This T cell receptor beta chain is drawn from a study of blood T cell repertoires in COVID-19. Study-wide background: T cells, B-cell-depleted T cells, or PBMCs provided the cDNA or gDNA that served as material.

Cohort assignment relied on participant-reported clinical history. Contact with a PCR-confirmed or clinician-diagnosed COVID-19 case occurred within 2 weeks of entry. Unmatched junction bases numbered 13, after V lost 1 base and J lost 5 bases. In germline, CDR1 is KGHSY, CDR2 FQNENV. This CDR3 contains 17 residues. In the authors' workflow: It was from reference gene primer amplification that nucleated cell counts were estimated. Produced via immunoSEQ multiplex PCR; TCRdb's table is partial and in-frame only. V and J calls and clone size follow that table, whereas D and trimming were derived from the DNA. In the table there are roughly 320,000 clones, 90% to 95% of which are singletons.

This sequence joins TRBV16 and TRBJ2-7; 8 nucleotides line up with TRBD1. The sample was PBMCs or T cells enriched from blood (not recorded which). This clonotype was obtained from a woman aged 25 to 39 who had been exposed to COVID-19. The chain's CDR3 is CASSQFGPGGAMHEQYF. The CDR3 DNA follows: TGTGCCAGCAGCCAATTTGGGCCAGGGGGCGCGATGCACGAGCAGTACTTC.